Below, one TCR beta chain is given with its context. The target antigen is unknown. Assay: immunoSEQ multiplex PCR; the TCRdb copy retains only in-frame clones and omits some. The data show tens of thousands of clones, approximately 89% seen once. The data derive from a study of PD-1 blockade in classical Hodgkin lymphoma. Study background: The patients were dosed with nivolumab 3 mg/kg, infused intravenously every 2 weeks.

This CDR3 comprises 15 residues. Germline-derived CDR1 and CDR2 are SGHNT and YYREEE (reference sequence). V was cut by 0 bases and J by 0 bases, with 7 bases left in between. Autologous stem cell transplantation was followed by relapse in every patient, and brentuximab vedotin exposure varied. The study's findings and limits: Complete responders had baseline diversity similar to newly diagnosed patients. Whereas CD4+ TCR diversity had risen significantly by C4D1, CD8+ TCR diversity had not. Why repertoires differed is undefined; disease activity or prior therapy possibly contributed.

This TCR was recovered from a human donor with classical Hodgkin lymphoma. V usage is TRBV5-4 and J usage is TRBJ1-3; D is unresolved. This specimen was peripheral blood mononuclear cells (PBMCs), taken before the second cycle of nivolumab. The CDR3 nucleotides read TGTGCCAGCAGCTTGGGCCGCCCCTCTGGAAACACCATATATTTT. It translates to CASSLGRPSGNTIYF.